The 6 T cell receptor beta chains given below trace back to one sample, sequenced in a study of blood T cells in healthy people across ages. Primed by a sample-barcoded 5' primer and a J-beta primer mix, a second PCR proceeded for about 6 to 12 cycles. TCRdb re-analysed the 5' RACE reads in MiXCR, keeping a single row per CDR3 protein. Found here are under 800,000 distinct CDR3 sequences, 35% to 45% of them singletons; the top ten hold 20% to 25%. The material sequenced was blood. These receptors originate from a woman aged 60-75 years in good health.

Concerning this clonotype itself: An end of the junction does not agree with germline; a read error may underlie this. V usage is TRBV3-1 and J usage is TRBJ1-6; the match to TRBD1 covers 7 bases. Germline CDR1 is LGHDT and CDR2 is YNNKEL (reference sequence). The CDR3 sequence is 15 residues long. CDR3 in amino acids: CASSQAGTDNSPPHF. The CDR3 DNA reads TGTGCCAGCAGCCAGGCCGGGACAGATAATTCACCCCCCCACTTT.

J is TRBJ2-5 and V is TRBV5-1, with a weak D call TRBD2 (5 bases). Germline-derived CDR1 and CDR2 are SGHRS and YFSETQ. The CDR3 length is 15 residues. Trimming removed 0 bases at V and 4 bases at J, with 13 bases between. This chain's CDR3 is CASSLEGRGRETQYF. The CDR3, as DNA: TGCGCCAGCAGCTTGGAGGGCCGAGGGAGAGAGACCCAGTACTTC.

The chain recombines TRBV4-1 with TRBJ2-1; 8 bases are a match to TRBD1. Trimming cost V 4 bases and J 12 bases; bases outside gene matches: 5. Germline V lookup: CDR1 MGHRA, CDR2 YSYEKL. The CDR3 runs to 12 residues. CDR3 sequence reads: CASSPDRGLQFF. The CDR3, as DNA: TGCGCCAGCAGCCCAGACAGGGGACTGCAGTTCTTC.

The sample holds a few counts of this clonotype. V gene TRBV20-1 combines with J gene TRBJ1-1; D gene ambiguous. Trimming removed 3 bases from V and 6 bases from J, with 11 bases in between. The CDR3 extends over 12 amino acids. Germline V lookup: CDR1 DFQATT, CDR2 SNEGSKA (reference sequence). CDR3 sequence: CSARASMAEAFF. The CDR3 coding sequence is TGCAGTGCTAGGGCTTCAATGGCTGAAGCTTTCTTT.

This clonotype appeared a few times. The chain combines TRBV14 with TRBJ2-7, with a weak D call TRBD2 (5 bases). V was cut by 0 bases and J by 7 bases, with 22 bases left in between. CDR3 length: 17 amino acids. The germline gives CDR1 SGHDN, CDR2 FVKESK. The CDR3 is CASSQDIWVGLGNEQYF. Here the CDR3 DNA reads TGTGCCAGCAGCCAAGATATCTGGGTCGGACTGGGGAATGAGCAGTACTTC.

This clonotype was seen only a few times. The chain combines TRBV20-1 with TRBJ1-1, with D uncertain. Trimming shortened V by 0 bases and J by 2 bases, and 7 bases separated the two germline ends. The V gene's germline CDR1 is DFQATT and CDR2 SNEGSKA (reference sequence). This CDR3 contains 13 residues. CDR3 sequence: CSARDPINTEAFF. CDR3 nucleotide sequence: TGCAGTGCTAGAGACCCTATAAACACTGAAGCTTTCTTT.